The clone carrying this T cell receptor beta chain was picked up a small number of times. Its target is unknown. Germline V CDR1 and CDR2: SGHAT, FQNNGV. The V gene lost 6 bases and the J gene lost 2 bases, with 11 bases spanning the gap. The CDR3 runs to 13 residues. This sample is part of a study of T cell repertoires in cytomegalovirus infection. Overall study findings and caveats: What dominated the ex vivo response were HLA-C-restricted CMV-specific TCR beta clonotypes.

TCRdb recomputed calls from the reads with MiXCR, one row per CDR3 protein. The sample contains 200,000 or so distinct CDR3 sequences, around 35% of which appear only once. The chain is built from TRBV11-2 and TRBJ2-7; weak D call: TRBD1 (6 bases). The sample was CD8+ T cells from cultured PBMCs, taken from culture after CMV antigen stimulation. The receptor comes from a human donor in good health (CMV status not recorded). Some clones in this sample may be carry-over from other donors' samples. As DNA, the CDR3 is TGTGCCAGCAGGCCAACAGGGACCTACGAGCAGTACTTC. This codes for CASRPTGTYEQYF.